This T cell receptor beta chain was recovered during a study of T cell responses to AZD1222 COVID-19 vaccine. Findings of the study overall: The repertoires were collected only after the peak T cell response.

Remarks on this clone: Its antigen is currently unknown.

This CDR3 has 13 residues. Trimming left V 5 bases short and J 2 bases short, with 8 bases between. Germline CDR1 is MNHEY and CDR2 is SVGAGI. The assay was immunoSEQ multiplex PCR, and TCRdb's table has in-frame clones only and misses some. This table has roughly 120,000 clones, about 92% appearing once. The V gene is TRBV6-5, the J gene TRBJ2-3, with D hard to call. The origin of this receptor is an adult in good health. The material was peripheral blood, obtained on day 0 of AZD1222 vaccination. The CDR3 sequence is CASSRRLTDTQYF. The CDR3 DNA follows: TGTGCCAGCAGTCGCCGTCTCACAGATACGCAGTATTTT.